One and the same sample provided the 30 T cell receptor beta chains below, sequenced in a study of T cell responses to AZD1222 COVID-19 vaccine. Using immunoSEQ multiplex PCR, the repertoire was profiled, and TCRdb retains in-frame clones only, with some absent. This sample yields 97,000 or so clones, of which 80% to 85% are seen a single time; over 15% belongs to the top ten. Source: peripheral blood, taken on day 0 of AZD1222 vaccination. The receptors derive from an adult in good health.

This rearrangement joins TRBV28 to TRBJ1-2; possible D gene TRBD1, 5 bases. This CDR3 spans 13 amino acids. The germline V gene has CDR1 MDHEN and CDR2 SYDVKM. Trimming took 3 bases from V and 6 from J, leaving 11 bases between them. This CDR3 reads CASSFPQGHGYTF. The CDR3 DNA sequence: TGTGCCAGCAGTTTTCCCCAGGGCCATGGCTACACCTTC.

The chain joins TRBV7-9 to TRBJ2-6; D call uncertain. Germline CDR1 SEHNR, CDR2 FQNEAQ (reference sequence). CDR3 size: 14 residues. Between the trimmed V and J ends, which lost 3 bases and 2 bases, there was a span of 5 bases. The CDR3 DNA reads as TGTGCCAGCAGCTTCACCACTGGGGCCAACGTCCTGACTTTC. This sequence encodes CASSFTTGANVLTF.

This rearrangement joins TRBV10-3 to TRBJ2-3; 7 bases are a match to TRBD1. CDR3 size: 18 residues. Germline CDR1 ENHRY, CDR2 SYGVKD. V was clipped by 2 bases and J by 2 bases; unmatched bases: 13. Here the CDR3 DNA reads TGTGCCATCAGTGAGCCCCTAAGGACAGGAATTGTCACAGATACGCAGTATTTT. Translating gives CAISEPLRTGIVTDTQYF.

The chain recombines TRBV12-3 or TRBV12-4 with TRBJ2-1; no reliable D call. The CDR3 extends over 11 amino acids. Trimming took 5 bases from V and 10 from J, leaving 9 bases between them. In DNA form, the CDR3 reads TGTGCCAGCAGTCCCTCTTGGGAGCAGTTCTTC. Translated: CASSPSWEQFF.

The chain recombines TRBV28 with TRBJ1-2; 7 bases map to TRBD1. This CDR3 region has 14 residues. Germline values: CDR1 MDHEN, CDR2 SYDVKM. V was pared by 7 bases and J by 4 bases, with 9 bases of the junction left unmatched. The CDR3 reads CASTPGQAAYGYTF. As DNA, the CDR3 is TGTGCCAGCACCCCAGGACAGGCAGCCTATGGCTACACCTTC.

This chain links TRBV5-6 with TRBJ2-1; D ambiguous. CDR1 is SGHDT and CDR2 is YYEEEE in the germline V gene. The CDR3 is made up of 15 amino acids. Trimming took 1 base from V and 1 from J, leaving 9 bases between them. CDR3: CASSLLAHSYNEQFF. The DNA of the CDR3 is TGTGCCAGCAGCTTGCTGGCCCATTCCTACAATGAGCAGTTCTTC.

V usage is TRBV6-5 and J usage is TRBJ1-5; a possible D gene is TRBD1 (5 bases). With 8 bases removed from V and 0 bases from J, the gap between germline ends came to 14 bases. Germline-derived CDR1 and CDR2 are MNHEY and SVGAGI. The CDR3 has 15 residues. CDR3 in DNA: TGTGCCAGCCTCCCAGGGTTTAGTAGCAATCAGCCCCAGCATTTT. Translating it yields CASLPGFSSNQPQHF.

V gene TRBV7-6 combines with J gene TRBJ2-2; D is unclear. This CDR3 comprises 14 residues. V was clipped by 5 bases and J by 6 bases, with 13 bases between them. CDR1 and CDR2 (germline): SGHVS, FNYEAQ. The CDR3 protein is CASSPSQPAGELFF. For the CDR3, the DNA is TGTGCCAGCAGCCCTTCGCAGCCGGCCGGGGAGCTGTTTTTT. Drawing the rest from reference TRBV7-6 and TRBJ2-2, the complete variable domain is GAGVSQSPRYKVTKRGQDVALRCDPISGHVSLYWYRQALGQGPEFLTYFNYEAQQDKSGLPNDRFSAERPEGSISTLTIQRTEQRDSAMYRCASSPSQPAGELFFGEGSRLTVL.

The chain uses TRBV5-1 and TRBJ2-3, with TRBD2 identical over 10 bases. V lost 4 bases to trimming and J lost 0 bases; unmatched junction nucleotides: 14. The CDR3 has 19 residues. Germline CDR1 and CDR2: SGHRS and YFSETQ. CDR3 region: CASSESGLARELSTDTQYF. CDR3 DNA sequence: TGCGCCAGCAGCGAATCGGGACTAGCGCGAGAGTTGAGCACAGATACGCAGTATTTT.

This chain connects TRBV27 to TRBJ2-2, with TRBD1 matching over 7 bases. The V gene end was trimmed by 4 bases and the J gene end by 1 base; junction bases not matched to a gene: 3. The CDR3 is made up of 15 amino acids. Germline V gives CDR1 MNHEY, CDR2 SMNVEV (reference sequence). CDR3 loop: CASSSQGLNTGELFF. The CDR3 nucleotides read TGTGCCAGCAGTTCACAGGGGCTGAACACCGGGGAGCTGTTTTTT.

The chain combines TRBV27 with TRBJ1-2; 9 bases are shared with TRBD1. Germline CDR1 reads MNHEY; CDR2 reads SMNVEV (reference sequence). The CDR3 runs to 13 residues. V lost 4 bases, J lost 8 bases, and 5 bases stayed unmatched. CDR3 coding DNA: TGTGCCAGCAGTTCACAGGGGGCTAAGGGCTACACCTTC. Translated: CASSSQGAKGYTF.

The rearrangement uses TRBV11-2 and TRBJ2-5; 8 bases are shared with TRBD2. The CDR3 sequence is 13 residues long. With V trimmed by 7 bases and J by 4 bases, 5 bases remained unmatched. Germline values: CDR1 SGHAT, CDR2 FQNNGV. CDR3 in amino acids: CASNIRGGETQYF. Here the CDR3 DNA reads TGTGCCAGCAACATCCGGGGGGGAGAGACCCAGTACTTC. Looking up the rest from reference TRBV11-2 and TRBJ2-5 gives the full variable domain: EAGVAQSPRYKIIEKRQSVAFWCNPISGHATLYWYQQILGQGPKLLIQFQNNGVVDDSQLPKDRFSAERLKGVDSTLKIQPAKLEDSAVYLCASNIRGGETQYFGPGTRLLVL.

The V call is TRBV6-2 or TRBV6-3, the J call TRBJ2-5; 13 bases align to TRBD2. CDR3 length: 17 residues. Germline CDR1 MNHEY, CDR2 SVGEGT. The junction had 8 bases not matched to a gene; V was cut back by 2 bases and J by 5 bases. DNA for the CDR3: TGTGCCAGCAGTTACGCCGGACTAGCGGGGGCTCTGGAGACCCAGTACTTC. Protein sequence: CASSYAGLAGALETQYF.

The J gene is TRBJ2-7, the V gene TRBV10-3, with a possible D match to TRBD2 (6 bases). Between the trimmed V and J ends, which lost 6 bases and 1 base, there was a span of 13 bases. CDR3 length: 14 residues. The germline CDR1 and CDR2 sequences are ENHRY and SYGVKD. The CDR3 loop reads CAISGGEISYEQYF. DNA of the CDR3: TGTGCCATCAGCGGCGGGGAGATATCCTACGAGCAGTACTTC.

The chain uses TRBV29-1 and TRBJ1-1; the D gene is possibly TRBD1 (6 bases). The CDR3 has 13 amino acids. In germline, CDR1 is SQVTM, CDR2 ANQGSEA. Trimming pared 8 bases from V and 2 bases from J, leaving 15 bases between. The CDR3 spells CSILQGRNTEAFF. The CDR3 coding sequence is TGCAGCATATTACAGGGTCGAAACACTGAAGCTTTCTTT.

The chain's CDR3 is CSVSTGTGLEQYF. DNA for the CDR3: TGCAGCGTTTCTACCGGGACAGGGCTCGAGCAGTACTTC. This chain uses TRBV29-1 with TRBJ2-7, with TRBD1 matching over 9 bases. V shed 5 bases and J 6 bases; nucleotides not matched to a gene: 8. CDR1 SQVTM and CDR2 ANQGSEA come from the germline V gene. This CDR3 has 13 residues.

This clone was observed many times. Other DNA sequences in this sample translate to the same CDR3. V gene TRBV4-1 combines with J gene TRBJ1-1, with no clear D. This CDR3 is built from 14 residues. The ends were cut back, 2 bases at V and 0 bases at J, with 7 bases in the middle. Germline V gene data show CDR1 as MGHRA and CDR2 as YSYEKL. CDR3 bases: TGCGCCAGCAGCCAATCTCGACTGAACACTGAAGCTTTCTTT. This codes for CASSQSRLNTEAFF.

The chain has TRBV2 and TRBJ1-6; maybe TRBD1 (5 bases). V lost 6 bases to trimming and J lost 0 bases, with 9 bases between them. Germline-derived CDR1 and CDR2 are SNHLY and FYNNEI. The CDR3 covers 15 residues. CDR3 sequence: CASRGESSYNSPLHF. Here the CDR3 DNA reads TGTGCCAGCAGGGGGGAGAGCTCCTATAATTCACCCCTCCACTTT.

This clone was found once. The chain employs TRBV27 and TRBJ2-5; D may be TRBD1 (6 bases). The V end was cut by 5 bases, the J end by 4 bases, with 11 bases between. CDR1 MNHEY and CDR2 SMNVEV come from the germline V gene (reference sequence). This CDR3 has 13 residues. This chain's CDR3 is CASSTGPRETQYF. CDR3 sequence (DNA): TGTGCCAGCAGTACAGGGCCACGAGAGACCCAGTACTTC.

This chain joins TRBV6-2 or TRBV6-3 and TRBJ2-1; 7 positions match TRBD1. CDR3 length equals 14 residues. V was clipped by 6 bases and J by 7 bases; unmatched bases: 9. Germline CDR1 reads MNHEY; CDR2 reads SVGEGT. Here the CDR3 reads CASRYDRVSNEQFF. CDR3 sequence (DNA): TGTGCCAGCAGGTACGACAGGGTGTCGAATGAGCAGTTCTTC.

The V gene is TRBV30, the J gene TRBJ1-1; 7 bases line up with TRBD1. Per germline, CDR1 GTSNPN and CDR2 SVGIG (reference sequence). Trimming removed 7 bases from V and 4 bases from J; junction bases left unmatched: 6. There are 12 residues in the CDR3. The DNA for the CDR3 is TGTGCCTCTGACAGGGCGGGCACTGAAGCTTTCTTT. This encodes CASDRAGTEAFF.

The rearrangement links TRBV6-6 to TRBJ2-7; 10 bases agree with TRBD1. V lost 5 bases and J lost 3; bases outside the gene matches: 7. The germline V gene has CDR1 MNHNY and CDR2 SVGAGI (reference sequence). The CDR3 consists of 15 residues. CDR3 bases: TGTGCCAGCAGTGGACCCGGGACAGGGGACTACGAGCAGTACTTC. It specifies CASSGPGTGDYEQYF.

The chain employs TRBV4-3 and TRBJ2-3, with 13 bases identical to TRBD2. This CDR3 is built from 21 residues. V lost 0 bases, J lost 2 bases, and 14 bases stayed unmatched. The germline V gene has CDR1 LGHNA and CDR2 YSLEER. This chain's CDR3 is CASSQDRATSGRTSLTDTQYF. The CDR3 DNA is TGCGCCAGCAGCCAAGATCGTGCGACTAGCGGGAGGACTTCCCTCACAGATACGCAGTATTTT.

The V call is TRBV7-3, the J call TRBJ1-5, with D unclear. V lost 0 bases to trimming and J lost 5 bases, with 26 bases between them. CDR3 length: 20 amino acids. The germline V gene encodes CDR1 SGHTA and CDR2 FQGTGA. This CDR3 reads CASSLTKVRQVNVADQPQHF. In DNA, the CDR3 is TGTGCCAGCAGCTTAACAAAGGTGCGTCAGGTTAATGTTGCCGATCAGCCCCAGCATTTT.

The chain couples TRBV19 to TRBJ2-7; D gene ambiguous. The CDR3 extends over 15 amino acids. Trimming pared 1 base from V and 0 bases from J, leaving 10 bases between. CDR1 is LNHDA and CDR2 is SQIVND in the germline V gene (reference sequence). The CDR3 loop reads CASSIAPTSSYEQYF. In DNA, the CDR3 is TGTGCCAGTAGTATAGCCCCGACGAGCTCCTACGAGCAGTACTTC.

The count of this clone is one. CDR3 amino acids: CASSILPPIRMNTEAFF. As DNA, the CDR3 is TGTGCCAGCTCAATCCTCCCACCTATTCGTATGAACACTGAAGCTTTCTTT. V is TRBV18 and J is TRBJ1-1; no firm D call. Germline V gene data show CDR1 as KGHSH and CDR2 as LQKENI. CDR3 length: 17 amino acids. Trimming took off 5 bases at V and 0 bases at J, with 19 bases between the two ends.

The V and J genes are TRBV11-2 and TRBJ2-1, with TRBD2 identical over 8 bases. The CDR3 sequence is 18 residues long. The J segment lost 3 bases and the V segment lost 2 bases, leaving 12 bases of the junction unmatched. Germline CDR1 reads SGHAT; CDR2 reads FQNNGV. This CDR3 reads CASSLTISGAANYNEQFF. CDR3 nucleotide sequence: TGTGCCAGCAGCTTAACCATTAGCGGGGCCGCGAACTACAATGAGCAGTTCTTC.

This chain connects TRBV6-5 to TRBJ2-7, with no clear D. This CDR3 is 14 amino acids long. Trimming pared 6 bases from V and 0 bases from J, leaving 12 bases between. Germline V gene lookup returns CDR1 MNHEY and CDR2 SVGAGI. Here the CDR3 DNA reads TGTGCCAGCAGGGGCGGCAGCCTCTCCTACGAGCAGTACTTC. This gives the protein CASRGGSLSYEQYF.

By sample share, this clone is medium-sized. Given a much more abundant clone one base away, this may be a read error. This specimen includes other DNA sequences encoding the same CDR3. The chain uses TRBV19 and TRBJ1-2; D is ambiguous. The length of the CDR3 is 13 residues. Germline V gene sequence: CDR1 LNHDA, CDR2 SQIVND (reference sequence). Between the trimmed V and J ends, which lost 3 bases and 6 bases, there was a span of 11 bases. In DNA, the CDR3 is TGTGCCAGTAGTATGGGCCGGACGGATGGCTACACCTTC. Protein sequence: CASSMGRTDGYTF.

This clone was found once. The rearrangement joins TRBV19 to TRBJ1-5; no reliable D call. V was cut by 2 bases and J by 2 bases, with 7 bases left in between. This CDR3 spans 14 amino acids. Germline lookup yields CDR1 LNHDA and CDR2 SQIVND (reference sequence). Here the CDR3 reads CASSITLGNQPQHF. The CDR3 DNA follows: TGTGCCAGTAGTATAACTCTGGGCAATCAGCCCCAGCATTTT.